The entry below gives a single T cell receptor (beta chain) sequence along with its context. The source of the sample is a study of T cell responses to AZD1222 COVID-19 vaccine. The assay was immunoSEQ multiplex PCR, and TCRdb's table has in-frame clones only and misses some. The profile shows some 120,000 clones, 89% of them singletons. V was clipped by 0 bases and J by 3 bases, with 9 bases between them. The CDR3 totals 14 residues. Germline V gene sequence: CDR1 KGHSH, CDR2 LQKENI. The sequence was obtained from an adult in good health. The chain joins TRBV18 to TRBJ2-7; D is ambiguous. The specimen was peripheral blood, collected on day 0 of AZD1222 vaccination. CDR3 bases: TGTGCCAGCTCACCACCCTGGAACGGCTACGAGCAGTACTTC. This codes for CASSPPWNGYEQYF. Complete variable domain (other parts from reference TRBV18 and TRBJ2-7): NAGVMQNPRHLVRRRGQEARLRCSPMKGHSHVYWYRQLPEEGLKFMVYLQKENIIDESGMPKERFSAEFPKEGPSILRIQQVVRGDSAAYFCASSPPWNGYEQYFGPGTRLTVT.